Below are 7 T cell receptor beta chains sequenced from a single sample in a study of blood T cell repertoires in COVID-19. Generated by immunoSEQ multiplex PCR, the TCRdb table keeps only in-frame clones and is missing some. The sample yields hundreds of thousands of clones, around 89% seen once. Sequencing was done on a sample of PBMCs or T cells enriched from blood (not recorded which). These receptors originate from a man aged 40-49 years who had recovered from COVID-19.

This chain joins TRBV18 and TRBJ1-5; TRBD1 aligns across 12 bases. CDR1 KGHSH and CDR2 LQKENI come from the germline V gene. The CDR3 has 17 residues. J lost 6 bases, V lost 4 bases, and 10 bases had no gene match. The CDR3 DNA is TGTGCCAGCTCACTCGAACCCGGGACAGGGGGCCGTCAGCCCCAGCATTTT. This codes for CASSLEPGTGGRQPQHF.

This clone was recorded a few times. CDR3 sequence: CASSQEQLLSGNTIYF. Written as DNA, the CDR3 is TGTGCCAGCAGCCAAGAACAGTTGTTATCTGGAAACACCATATATTTT. The chain employs TRBV3-1 (or the pseudogene TRBV3-2) and TRBJ1-3; D not certain. V shed 0 bases and J shed 1 base, with 10 bases lying between them. The CDR3 totals 16 residues. The germline gives CDR1 LGHDT, CDR2 YNNKEL (reference sequence).

As concerns this clone: At the DNA level, this CDR3 is encoded by other sequences in the same sample as well. The chain has TRBV4-1 and TRBJ2-5, with 7 bases lining up with TRBD2. The CDR3 runs 14 residues. With 1 base clipped from V and 4 bases from J, the junction kept 3 bases outside the gene matches. Germline CDR1 MGHRA, CDR2 YSYEKL. CDR3 nucleotide sequence: TGCGCCAGCAGCCAAGTAGCGGGCGTAGAGACCCAGTACTTC. This encodes CASSQVAGVETQYF.

CDR3 coding DNA: TGCGCCAGCAGCCAAGTGAGGACAGGGGTGAACGAGCAGTACTTC. Its protein product is CASSQVRTGVNEQYF. This chain uses TRBV4-3 with TRBJ2-7; 9 bases match TRBD1. Germline V CDR1 and CDR2: LGHNA, YSLEER. V lost 1 base to trimming and J lost 5 bases; unmatched junction nucleotides: 6. The CDR3 has 15 amino acids.

The chain carries TRBV24-1 and TRBJ2-7, with 7 bases fitting TRBD1. The CDR3 length is 15 residues. V lost 1 base and J lost 2; bases outside the gene matches: 4. Germline CDR1 and CDR2: KGHDR and SFDVKD. CDR3 sequence reads: CATSDLRGGPYEQYF. CDR3 DNA sequence: TGTGCCACCAGTGATTTACGAGGGGGCCCCTACGAGCAGTACTTC.

CDR3 amino acids: CASRPGGRAANTEAFF. In DNA, the CDR3 is TGTGCCAGCAGGCCCGGGGGGAGGGCCGCGAACACTGAAGCTTTCTTT. This chain links TRBV25-1 with TRBJ1-1; D possibly corresponds to TRBD1 (5 bases). The V end was cut by 6 bases, the J end by 1 base, with 18 bases between. Germline assignment: CDR1 MGHDK and CDR2 SYGVNS. The CDR3 runs to 16 residues.

This rearrangement joins TRBV19 to TRBJ1-5, with 9 bases identical to TRBD1. With V trimmed by 4 bases and J by 3 bases, 4 bases remained unmatched. The CDR3 runs to 15 residues. Germline CDR1 is LNHDA and CDR2 is SQIVND (reference sequence). The CDR3 DNA is TGTGCCAGTAGTACGACAGGGGGGCTCAATCAGCCCCAGCATTTT. It encodes CASSTTGGLNQPQHF. Supplemented by reference TRBV19 and TRBJ1-5, the full variable domain reads DGGITQSPKYLFRKEGQNVTLSCEQNLNHDAMYWYRQDPGQGLRLIYYSQIVNDFQKGDIAEGYSVSREKKESFPLTVTSAQKNPTAFYLCASSTTGGLNQPQHFGDGTRLSIL.